The 2 T cell receptor beta chains in this list originate from one sample, sequenced in a study of blood T cell repertoires in COVID-19. The protocol was immunoSEQ multiplex PCR, while the TCRdb copy is restricted to in-frame clones and leaves out a portion. Here the sample spans more than 70,000 clones, roughly 90% being singletons. Input material: peripheral blood. All receptors derive from a woman aged 45-65 years with active or convalescent COVID-19.

The chain links TRBV15 to TRBJ2-1, with TRBD1 as a possible D gene (5 bases). V gave up 9 bases and J gave up 4 bases, with 16 bases separating them. The CDR3 is 14 residues long. Germline CDR1 LNHNV, CDR2 YYDKDF (reference sequence). The CDR3 is CATLPQGGYNEQFF. The CDR3 DNA reads as TGTGCCACACTCCCTCAGGGCGGATACAATGAGCAGTTCTTC.

This chain uses TRBV5-1 with TRBJ2-1; 7 bases agree with TRBD1. Germline CDR1 and CDR2: SGHRS and YFSETQ. V shed 4 bases, J shed 2 bases, and the junction held 3 bases outside the gene matches. This CDR3 has 14 residues. The chain's CDR3 is CASSLGTAYNEQFF. CDR3 sequence (DNA): TGCGCCAGCAGCCTGGGGACAGCCTACAATGAGCAGTTCTTC.